In its sample, the clone carrying this T cell receptor (beta chain) was seen many times. Antigen unknown. Reasons for excluding patients were uncontrolled infection, other autoimmune disease, pregnancy or lactation. TCR beta CDR3 regions were amplified from RNA transcripts. HTBI primers were the set used in a first-round RT-PCR of the TCR CDR3. TCRdb reprocessed the multiplex PCR reads with MiXCR, giving one entry per CDR3 protein. Of hundreds of thousands of distinct CDR3 sequences listed, less than 15% are singletons. These data belong to a study of T cells in Graves' hyperthyroidism and ophthalmopathy. Study-wide results and limits: Researchers found most expanded thyroid clonotypes above 0.001 in blood as well.

The CDR3 sequence is 19 residues long. Germline lookup yields CDR1 ENHRY and CDR2 SYGVKD. With 0 bases clipped from V and 0 bases from J, the junction kept 8 bases outside the gene matches. The rearrangement links TRBV10-3 to TRBJ2-6, with 7 bases matching TRBD1. The TCR was taken from a woman younger than 35 with Graves' hyperthyroidism. Sequencing used blood. The CDR3 DNA follows: TGTGCCATCAGTGAGTCAGGGGGCGAGCCCCACTCTGGGGCCAACGTCCTGACTTTC. It translates to CAISESGGEPHSGANVLTF.